The clone carrying this T cell receptor beta chain was counted ten times or more. The antigen remains undetermined. The J segment lost 3 bases and the V segment lost 3 bases, leaving 1 base of the junction unmatched. Germline V gene lookup returns CDR1 SGHTA and CDR2 FQGTGA. The CDR3 covers 15 residues. The data stem from a study of post-analysis software for immune sequencing data. Included in the TCR beta cDNA libraries were unique molecular identifiers. TCRdb ran MiXCR on the PCR reads and lists one entry per CDR3 protein. The profile shows about 210,000 distinct CDR3 sequences, 29% of them singletons. Study observations and caveats: Relative to controls, patients had several TRBV segments at higher frequency, with TRBV5-6, TRBV5-1 and TRBV20-1 among these.

This sequence originates from a girl aged 2 to 17 with multiple sclerosis. V gene TRBV7-3 combines with J gene TRBJ2-6; 8 bases fit TRBD1. The sequencing sample was made of blood. The CDR3 bases are TGTGCCAGCAGCTTTGACAGGGGTGGGGCCAACGTCCTGACTTTC. Translated, it gives CASSFDRGGANVLTF.